This T cell receptor beta chain originates from a study of T cell responses to AZD1222 COVID-19 vaccine. Overall study: Pooling of second doses given at about 4 or about 12 weeks was done.

As for this clone: What it binds is not known.

The junction had 10 bases not matched to a gene; V was cut back by 4 bases and J by 2 bases. Per the germline V gene, CDR1 is LGHDT and CDR2 is YNNKEL (reference sequence). There are 16 residues in the CDR3. Profiling relied on immunoSEQ multiplex PCR, and the TCRdb table lists in-frame clones only, not all of them. Here the sample spans under 200,000 clones, 88% being singletons. General observations from the study: Increases in Spike-specific TCR breadth and depth were seen after two AZD1222 doses. Clonal diversity may have been underestimated, and the donors were mostly white British, with more females than males. Spike-wide vaccine-associated CD4 TCRs dominated at 160-218 and 743-854.

The sequence derives from an adult in good health. The chain joins TRBV3-1 (or the pseudogene TRBV3-2) to TRBJ1-1, with 7 nucleotides matching TRBD1. Sequenced here: peripheral blood, sampled on day 0 of AZD1222 vaccination. CDR3 protein: CASSPFGTDRNTEAFF. The CDR3 region has the DNA TGTGCCAGCAGCCCTTTTGGGACAGATCGAAACACTGAAGCTTTCTTT.